The clone carrying this T cell receptor beta chain was recorded a few times. The CDR3 has 13 residues. V lost 3 bases and J 1 base, leaving 6 bases between the germline ends. CDR1 and CDR2 (germline): SGHTA, FQGTGA. A TCRbeta library incorporating unique molecular identifiers was prepared. From the PCR reads, TCRdb called clonotypes with MiXCR, one entry per CDR3 protein. The sample has about 640,000 distinct CDR3 sequences, approximately 17% seen once. This record comes from a study of T-cell reconstitution after alpha-beta-depleted transplantation in children. Specimen: PBMCs from the stem cell graft donor, collected from the stem cell graft. V is TRBV7-3 and J is TRBJ1-1, with D unclear. The sequence came from a human donor who donated a stem cell graft to a child with acute myeloid leukemia. CDR3 coding DNA: TGTGCCAGCAGCTTTCACGGGAACACTGAAGCTTTCTTT. This gives the protein CASSFHGNTEAFF. Complete variable domain (other parts from reference TRBV7-3 and TRBJ1-1): GAGVSQTPSNKVTEKGKYVELRCDPISGHTALYWYRQSLGQGPEFLIYFQGTGAADDSGLPNDRFFAVRPEGSVSTLKIQRTERGDSAVYLCASSFHGNTEAFFGQGTRLTVV.